Listed below are T cell receptor beta chains from one sample, sequenced in a study of cytomegalovirus exposure and HLA in healthy donors. Assay: immunoSEQ multiplex PCR; the TCRdb copy retains only in-frame clones and omits some. In the table there are 65,000 to 100,000 clones, 60% to 80% of which are singletons. Material: PBMCs. The receptors shown here come from a female donor in good health and CMV-seronegative. The CDR3 runs from the conserved cysteine through the conserved F or W. Each record gives: J gene, V gene, CDR3 protein.

TRBJ1-5	TRBV6-6	CASSFRGFDHQPQHF
TRBJ2-3	TRBV7-2	CASTRQGSTDTQYF
TRBJ1-5	TRBV19	CASSIQGGNQPQHF
TRBJ2-3	TRBV2	CASTERTYSLTDTQYF
TRBJ2-1	TRBV5-1	CASSLDRYNEQFF
TRBJ2-3	TRBV15	CATSATHADTQYF
TRBJ2-3	TRBV5-6	CASSFGGGVGTDTQYF
TRBJ2-2	TRBV9	CASSTRTSGATGELFF
TRBJ2-5	TRBV28	CASSTQGGKETQYF
TRBJ2-2	TRBV19	CASSIAGNGELFF
TRBJ2-1	TRBV4-2	CASSQDHPNYNEQFF
TRBJ2-3	TRBV5-1	CASRPQTGGGTDTQYF
TRBJ2-7	TRBV5-1	CASGTSGSGYEQYF
TRBJ1-5	TRBV6-5	CASRHGLQPQHF
TRBJ2-2	TRBV5-6	CASSLERQTFTGELFF
TRBJ1-2	TRBV20-1	CSAYLYDGYTF
TRBJ2-7	TRBV7-6	CASSLGSGRISGYEQYF
TRBJ2-4	TRBV6-1	CATLTGSGNIQYF
TRBJ1-2	TRBV4-3	CASSQARAGDYGYTF
TRBJ1-4	TRBV10-3	CAISESLLRTTNEKLFF
TRBJ1-5	TRBV7-9	CASSEGQGLQPQHF
TRBJ1-1	TRBV30	CAWSAGQVNTEAFF
TRBJ1-5	TRBV6-5	CASRRQFFSNQPQHF
TRBJ2-3	TRBV18	CASSPPGGDTQYF
TRBJ1-2	TRBV4-1	CASSQDEARLYGYTF
TRBJ1-2	TRBV29-1	CSVEYQAGYTF
TRBJ2-3	TRBV11-3	CASSPGGARGDTQYF
TRBJ1-1	TRBV6-6	CASSPPPGAEAFF
TRBJ2-7	TRBV7-8	CASSLEDSSYEQYF
TRBJ2-3	TRBV7-8	CASSLAEAQDTQYF
TRBJ2-7	TRBV30	CAWSVQGNEQYF
TRBJ2-7	TRBV7-2	CASSLYYEQYF
TRBJ2-1	TRBV5-1	CASSLDEESVVYNEQFF
TRBJ2-3	TRBV6-5	CASSLGKASSGFRYF
TRBJ2-7	TRBV5-1	CASSPGLAVSYEQYF
TRBJ2-7	TRBV5-1	CASSFLAGEAYEQYF
TRBJ2-1	TRBV15	CATSLLAGLRNEQFF
TRBJ2-3	TRBV9	CASSSDGRGSWDTQYF
TRBJ1-2	TRBV5-6	CASSPDRGRAYGYTF
TRBJ2-5	TRBV13	CASSLERGGMETQYF
TRBJ1-2	TRBV28	CASSIIQPQVGGYTF
TRBJ2-7	TRBV6-5	CASSYGPLGAYEQYF
TRBJ1-2	TRBV28	CASSLSMPGEGYGYTF
TRBJ2-2	TRBV6-6	CASSQAGELFF
TRBJ1-2	TRBV30	CAWSPPGIYGYTF
TRBJ1-2	TRBV14	CASSLGQGMSYGYTF
TRBJ2-5	TRBV6-5	CASSGTRKETQYF
TRBJ2-7	TRBV6-5	CASSPQGGVIYEQYF
TRBJ2-3	TRBV5-8	CASSHTLTSGGGSSTDTQYF
TRBJ2-7	TRBV6-1	CASRQGGNTYEQYF
TRBJ2-2	TRBV5-1	CASSLTGKSNTGELFF
TRBJ1-1	TRBV6-1	CASSDRGNTEAFF
TRBJ2-7	TRBV18	CASSPGLANEQYF
TRBJ2-1	TRBV10-3	CAIRTSRTGDEREKQFF
TRBJ2-7	TRBV2	CASNRQGTYEQYF
TRBJ2-2	TRBV6-4	CASSEGNTGELFF
TRBJ2-3	TRBV6-4	CARIRDRRTDTQYF
TRBJ1-5	TRBV28	CASIRRGLGQPQHF
TRBJ1-2	TRBV6-5	CASSYRGGTYGYTF